This note documents a single T cell receptor beta chain sequence. The specificity of this receptor is unknown. It has no much larger one-base neighbor in the sample; base qualities were not kept. These data are taken from a study of cytomegalovirus exposure and HLA in healthy donors (dated by TCRdb to about 2017). For the wider study: An earlier analysis of some 600 of the donors reported approximately 280 Gb of sequence data and about 120 million unique TCR beta sequences obtained from about 170 million T cells. Around 300 gigabases of sequencing data and tens of millions of unique TCR sequences were included in an early release covering around 600 HLA-typed donors. Of the roughly 400 genotyped donors, 65% to 90% fell in the genetic ancestry cluster associated with self-reported Caucasian donors. The study aimed to test whether signatures of past pathogen exposure could be identified by cataloging public T cell receptors. The study profiled the T cell repertoires of hundreds of subjects by immunosequencing and related them to cytomegalovirus serostatus. Besides the first cohort of 550 to 750 subjects, a separate validation cohort made up of 120 different subjects was used. To predict cytomegalovirus infection status, the study brought together high-throughput TCR immunosequencing, statistical association of individual TCRs with disease status, and machine learning. To study patterns of TCR occurrence, a later analysis re-analyzed previously published TCR beta repertoires from around 700 donors and added high-resolution HLA genotyping. Rather than drawing on any new phenotypic data, the later analysis identified candidate immune exposures from TCR beta sequences and the way those sequences occurred across donors. In an earlier analysis of roughly 580 of the donors, high-throughput TCR beta sequencing was used to judge whether each TCR beta V gene segment behaved as functional or pseudogenic. Alongside the repertoire data, information on donor age, sex, ethnicity and CMV serostatus was compiled. Genome-wide SNP genotypes for about three fifths of the roughly 670 donors were used in a later genetic analysis, which treated that subset as a discovery cohort. All discovery cohort repertoires had been generated on a single sequencing platform. HLA typing covered class I and class II loci at four-digit resolution. Typing coverage varied by locus: about 629-640 donors for A, B, C, DRB1 and DQB1; 500 to 550 for DQA1; more than 600 for DPA1; roughly 470 for DPB1. Roughly 5 DR-DQ haplotypes were handled as single units for association and clustering, since linkage in the cohort was strong. Among some 410 genotyped donors of the cohort, an average of approximately 240,000 unique TCR beta nucleotide sequences were sequenced per donor, roughly a sixth of them non-productive. Study-wide conclusions, independent of this receptor: The study gave a list of some 150 TCR beta chains associated with cytomegalovirus. Compared with the roughly 600-donor mean, donors in an Asian-associated ancestry cluster had fewer N-insertions in productive TCRs, according to a later genetic analysis. According to the authors, the approach could potentially be generalized to other disease states and immunological phenotypes. This cohort had only TCR beta chains sequenced, and the lack of alpha or paired-chain data limited which features could be detected. Linkage disequilibrium might explain the correlated functional status among segregating V segments, but an unknown experimental factor could not be ruled out. In vitro tests confirmed that three of the cytomegalovirus-associated TCR beta chains recognize cytomegalovirus antigens. An earlier analysis of roughly 570 of the donors showed that most TCR beta V segments appeared in productive rearrangements either about 87% or about 30% of the time, which broadly matched IMGT annotations. A later genetic analysis associated a missense DCLRE1C variant with V-gene and J-gene trimming of TCR beta chains, and an independent cohort replicated the association. A cluster of highly shared sequence variants was judged likely to be a technical artifact of the sequencing pipeline. Most TCR sequences were observed very rarely across donors, whereas some public TCRs were present in many individuals. The presence/absence analyses assumed that sequencing depth was roughly uniform across donors, and that assumption may not be true. CMV serostatus was the only immune exposure information available for the cohort. Because HLA typing was unavailable for some donors at each locus, only the typed subset was used in association tests. A later analysis found that most CMV-associated TCR beta chains appeared HLA-restricted, with HLA associations seemingly driven largely by CMV exposure. A later analysis found that HLA-associated TCR beta chains were more clonally expanded and had lower generation probabilities than equally common non-associated chains. A later analysis associated roughly 17,000 TCR beta sequences with specific HLA alleles at a false discovery rate of 0.05. Cytomegalovirus status was reported to be diagnosed by the classifier with high specificity and sensitivity in both the original and validation cohorts. Because counts were too low, more than 15 rarely observed V segments, including chromosome 9 orphons, were excluded from the earlier analysis of fewer than 650 of the donors. Several of the top co-occurrence clusters appeared to be linked to parvovirus B19, influenza, CMV and Epstein-Barr virus, according to a later analysis. Assigning TCR associations to individual alleles was difficult when HLA alleles, especially DR and DQ, strongly co-occurred. A later analysis found that TCR association rates varied across HLA loci, with DRB1 alleles showing the most associated TCRs and HLA-C alleles the fewest. A further reported finding was that TCR beta sequences accurately predicted the HLA-A and HLA-B alleles for most subjects in the first cohort. Some IMGT-functional V segments, including TRBV6-2 and TRBV6-3, could not be distinguished by the 87-base-pair reads and were therefore excluded.

Library generation was performed with the immunoSEQ multiplex PCR assay. A mixture of 60 forward primers for TCR Vbeta segments and 13 reverse primers for TCR Jbeta segments was used in the multiplex PCR. A multiplex PCR assay on genomic DNA amplified the CDR3 region of rearranged TCR beta genes. On the Illumina HiSeq System, the amplified TCR beta libraries were sequenced as 87-base-pair reads. The paper's processing steps were these. A later analysis counted about 80 million unique TCR beta chains across the 500 to 850 repertoires, and 10 million to 11 million of these chains were shared by at least two donors. Raw reads were error-corrected and collapsed into unique sequences by a nearest-neighbor algorithm in which closely related sequences were merged to remove PCR and sequencing errors. Alignment of CDR3 sequences to IMGT reference sequences was used to assign V, D and J gene segments. For a sequence to be retained, at least a six-nucleotide match to both a V gene segment and a J gene segment was required. Rearrangements were called productive when the CDR3 lacked stop codons and stayed in frame with V and J; all others were non-productive. Following IMGT convention, CDR3 was defined as the stretch from the second conserved V-encoded cysteine up to the conserved J-encoded phenylalanine. Sequences without an unambiguous match to a single V gene segment were excluded from the earlier analysis of 587 of the donors. In an earlier analysis of 587 of the donors, V segments were called functional above 56.7% productive rearrangements and were called segregating when the between-donor standard deviation exceeded 5%. To diagnose cytomegalovirus status from the catalog of TCR beta chain sequences, a statistical classification framework was built. A later analysis assigned V and J genes by comparing TCR nucleotide sequences with IMGT/GENE-DB human TR gene sequences. The TCRdist pipeline was used in a later analysis to assign CDR3 sequences and most-parsimonious VDJ recombination scenarios. In a later analysis, every TCR beta chain was defined by the combination of its CDR3 amino acid sequence and its V-gene family, and reads without a unique V-gene family were dropped. To address suspected cross-contamination and a sequencing artifact, a later analysis removed roughly 640 highly shared, low-generation-probability nucleotide sequences. For each public chain, a later analysis derived a clonal expansion index from normalized ranks of inferred template counts within each repertoire. Generation probabilities in a later analysis came from a VDJ recombination model fitted to out-of-frame rearrangements, and those results were checked against IGoR. A later analysis scored TCR-TCR, TCR-HLA and TCR-CMV co-occurrence with hypergeometric tests, applying a repertoire-size bias correction to TCR pairs. To estimate false discovery rates, a later analysis permuted the HLA or CMV assignments 20 times. In a later analysis, co-occurring TCRs were grouped using DBSCAN, and TCRdist sequence similarity was added for clustering within HLA-allele-positive subsets. For co-occurrence clustering, repertoires with fewer than 30,000 or more than 120,000 public chains were excluded, along with four to six repertoires with anomalous nucleotide sharing. The source is immuneACCESS, and TCRdb retained only in-frame sequences with V and J called. Part of the clones is not carried over; for the studies checked, unresolved V genes explain less than half of this, and the remainder is unexplained. That table gives V, J and clone size, and the DNA gave D and trimming. The sample table contains 150,000 to 200,000 clones; only one count was recorded for about 80% of them. Jointly, the top ten make up 6.3% of the sample.

At the junction V is shortened by 3 bases and J by 4 bases; bases outside the gene matches: 4. Taken from cysteine to phenylalanine, the CDR3 has 14 residues. The entry retains the CDR3 DNA only, 42 bases that are in frame from base 1. From a lookup of the germline V gene, CDR1 and CDR2 are SGHAT and FQNNGV. In total, more than 500 healthy bone marrow donors made up the cohort. All cohort members were sampled while nominally healthy, although unrecorded immune exposures were likely present. The donor was CMV seropositive and was included in the group of 250 to 300 seropositive cohort members. A peripheral blood sample was collected from each donor, and TCR beta sequencing was performed on peripheral blood mononuclear cells. Genomic DNA was extracted from the blood cell samples with the Qiagen DNeasy Blood Extraction Kit.

The V and J genes are TRBV11-2 and TRBJ2-7, with TRBD1 matching 9 junction bases. The specimen sequenced was PBMCs. This clonotype was sampled from a man aged 40-49 years in good health and CMV-seropositive. The CDR3: CASSLDRGLYEQYF. The DNA reads TGTGCCAGCAGCTTGGACAGGGGACTGTACGAGCAGTACTTC.